Sequencing of this T cell receptor beta chain was carried out in a study of T cell changes during pregnancy in multiple sclerosis. Per the germline V gene, CDR1 is SGDLS and CDR2 is YYNGEE. Trimming cost V 2 bases and J 5 bases, with 7 bases left between them. This CDR3 has 12 amino acids. Clones were read by immunoSEQ multiplex PCR, and TCRdb kept only the in-frame ones, dropping some. In the table there are about 72,000 clones, 91% of which are singletons. The TCR originated in a female donor in good health, enrolled as a control in a pregnancy study. The rearrangement uses TRBV9 and TRBJ1-2, with no clear D. Sequencing was performed on peripheral blood, taken in the third trimester of pregnancy. The CDR3 region has the DNA TGTGCCAGCAGCGTGGGAGGATATGGCTACACCTTC. It translates to CASSVGGYGYTF.